Each of the 27 T cell receptor beta chains below was sequenced from the same sample in a study of blood T cells in healthy people across ages. With a J-beta primer mix and a sample-barcoded 5' primer, a second PCR ran 7 to 11 cycles. TCRdb processed the 5' RACE reads anew with MiXCR; each CDR3 protein has one entry. The sample consists of 980,000 or so distinct CDR3 sequences, around 49% of them appearing once. Sequencing used blood. The receptors were gathered from a man aged 25 to 45 in good health.

Note on this clonotype: A much larger clone lies a single base off, so this may be a read error. The chain carries TRBV30 and TRBJ2-1, with TRBD1 matching over 8 bases. The germline V gene encodes CDR1 GTSNPN and CDR2 SVGIG (reference sequence). CDR3 length equals 12 residues. The CDR3 sequence: CAGRTGYNEQFF. The CDR3 DNA sequence: TGTGCCGGGAGGACAGGGTACAATGAGCAGTTCTTC.

CDR3 bases: TGCAGTGCTCCAACTAGGATCGGAGAGACCCAGTACTTC. This translates into CSAPTRIGETQYF. This sequence joins TRBV20-1 and TRBJ2-7; possible D gene TRBD2, 5 bases. Matching the DNA end better, TRBJ2-5 makes the J call doubtful. Germline lookup yields CDR1 DFQATT and CDR2 SNEGSKA (reference sequence). The CDR3 is 13 amino acids.

This clonotype was observed a few times. The chain couples TRBV12-3 or TRBV12-4 to TRBJ2-3; 9 bases line up with TRBD1. Trimming removed 3 bases from V and 2 bases from J; junction bases left unmatched: 6. The CDR3 totals 16 residues. The CDR3 region has the DNA TGTGCCAGCAGTTTCACCGGACAGGGGACCACAGATACGCAGTATTTT. It translates to CASSFTGQGTTDTQYF.

J is TRBJ1-6 and V is TRBV7-2, with no clear D. The V gene lost 5 bases and the J gene lost 10 bases, with 9 bases spanning the gap. Looked up from germline, CDR1 is SGHTA and CDR2 is FQGNSA. CDR3 size: 12 residues. The CDR3 nucleotides read TGTGCCAGCAGCCCAGCGGGGTCACCCCTCCACTTT. Its translation: CASSPAGSPLHF.

In its sample, this clonotype was seen a few times. The chain recombines TRBV6-1 with TRBJ2-1; TRBD2 matches 11 bases. Germline V gene sequence: CDR1 MNHNS, CDR2 SASEGT. CDR3 length: 17 amino acids. The J segment lost 6 bases and the V segment lost 0 bases, leaving 7 bases of the junction unmatched. Here the CDR3 DNA reads TGTGCCAGCAGTGAAGCCCTCCTAGCGGGGGGCCCCAATGAGCAGTTCTTC. Its translation is CASSEALLAGGPNEQFF.

The chain carries TRBV28 and TRBJ1-4; D gene ambiguous. Germline V gives CDR1 MDHEN, CDR2 SYDVKM. CDR3 length equals 14 residues. The V end was cut by 2 bases, the J end by 3 bases, with 7 bases between. The CDR3 DNA follows: TGTGCCAGCAGTTTAATTGGTTCTAATGAAAAACTGTTTTTT. Residues: CASSLIGSNEKLFF. Full variable domain (remainder filled in from reference TRBV28 and TRBJ1-4): DVKVTQSSRYLVKRTGEKVFLECVQDMDHENMFWYRQDPGLGLRLIYFSYDVKMKEKGDIPEGYSVSREKKERFSLILESASTNQTSMYLCASSLIGSNEKLFFGSGTQLSVL.

The chain couples TRBV6-5 to TRBJ1-1, with D perhaps TRBD1 (5 bases). V dropped 10 bases and J dropped 0 bases, with 12 bases sitting between them. The CDR3 length is 13 residues. Germline V gives CDR1 MNHEY, CDR2 SVGAGI. The CDR3 DNA is TGTGCCACCCAGGGACTCCTGAACACTGAAGCTTTCTTT. Translation: CATQGLLNTEAFF.

V is TRBV12-3 or TRBV12-4 and J is TRBJ1-1, with D tentatively TRBD1 (6 bases). The CDR3 sequence is 11 residues long. Deletions cut 5 bases from V and 11 bases from J, with 12 bases between. The CDR3 coding sequence is TGTGCCAGCAGTACTTACAGGGACGCTTTCTTT. Protein: CASSTYRDAFF.

The chain has TRBV10-3 and TRBJ2-3; D gene unclear. Germline CDR1 and CDR2: ENHRY and SYGVKD. The CDR3 loop spans 12 amino acids. The V gene lost 5 bases and the J gene lost 4 bases, with 7 bases spanning the gap. The CDR3 here is CAISIRADTQYF. CDR3 DNA: TGTGCCATCAGTATCCGGGCAGATACGCAGTATTTT.

The chain carries TRBV28 and TRBJ2-7; 7 nucleotides align to TRBD1. Germline V lookup: CDR1 MDHEN, CDR2 SYDVKM. The V segment lost 5 bases and the J segment 4 bases; nucleotides outside the gene matches: 11. CDR3 length: 15 amino acids. The CDR3 loop reads CASSPGTVTFYEQYF. CDR3 nucleotide sequence: TGTGCCAGCAGTCCCGGGACAGTCACTTTTTACGAGCAGTACTTC.

This clonotype has more than one count but fewer than ten. V and J are TRBV4-2 and TRBJ2-7; the match to TRBD1 covers 10 bases. The trim removed 0 bases at V and 4 bases at J, leaving 9 bases unmatched. Germline loops: CDR1 LGHNA, CDR2 YNFKEQ. This CDR3 spans 17 amino acids. The CDR3 DNA reads as TGTGCCAGCAGCCAAGACCGGACAGGGGGGGTTGGGTACGAGCAGTACTTC. Translating it yields CASSQDRTGGVGYEQYF.

This clonotype was seen just once. The chain links TRBV6-5 to TRBJ2-3; the match to TRBD2 covers 9 bases. The CDR3 has 16 residues. From germline, CDR1 is MNHEY and CDR2 SVGAGI. The V and J ends lost 4 bases and 4 bases, in that order; junction bases with no gene match: 9. CDR3: CASSSPKRGVADTQYF. In DNA, the CDR3 is TGTGCCAGCAGTTCCCCAAAGCGGGGGGTCGCAGATACGCAGTATTTT.

This clonotype has more than one count but fewer than ten. A junction end diverges from the germline sequence, so it may reflect a read error. J is TRBJ2-3 and V is TRBV29-1; D might be TRBD1 (6 bases). This CDR3 is 13 amino acids long. CDR1 SQVTM and CDR2 ANQGSEA come from the germline V gene. The CDR3 sequence is CSAEQGYTDTQYF. CDR3 DNA: TGCAGCGCTGAACAGGGTTACACAGATACGCAGTATTTT.

Here the CDR3 reads CASSIGLGQETQYF. For the CDR3, the DNA is TGTGCCAGTAGTATAGGTCTGGGCCAAGAGACCCAGTACTTC. The chain links TRBV19 to TRBJ2-5, with D unclear. V was trimmed by 1 base and J by 1 base, leaving 7 bases between them. The CDR3 is 14 residues long. CDR1 and CDR2 from the germline V gene are LNHDA and SQIVND (reference sequence).

This chain uses TRBV20-1 with TRBJ2-1; D not resolved. The J call may be faulty, since TRBJ2-7 better matches the DNA end. CDR3 length: 15 amino acids. Per the germline V gene, CDR1 is DFQATT and CDR2 is SNEGSKA (reference sequence). The CDR3 protein is CSAPIPLSSCNEQYF. For the CDR3, the DNA is TGCAGTGCTCCGATCCCCCTTAGCTCCTGCAATGAGCAGTACTTC.

This clonotype was picked up a small number of times. The V gene is TRBV6-5, the J gene TRBJ1-2, with TRBD1 matching over 11 bases. Trimming cost V 5 bases and J 2 bases; bases outside gene matches: 7. Looked up from germline, CDR1 is MNHEY and CDR2 is SVGAGI. The CDR3 consists of 16 residues. The chain's CDR3 is CASSQGTGGFNYGYTF. CDR3 nucleotides: TGTGCCAGCAGTCAGGGGACAGGGGGTTTCAACTATGGCTACACCTTC.

This clonotype turned up a few times. The V call is TRBV12-3 or TRBV12-4, the J call TRBJ1-2; D ambiguous. CDR3 size: 12 residues. V lost 5 bases and J lost 10, with 14 bases in between. CDR3 in amino acids: CASSKGFDDYTF. In DNA form, the CDR3 reads TGTGCCAGCAGTAAAGGGTTCGATGACTACACCTTC.

Here the CDR3 reads CSARPRGTDSPLHF. CDR3 coding DNA: TGCAGTGCTAGACCCAGGGGCACCGATTCACCCCTCCACTTT. The chain uses TRBV20-1 and TRBJ1-6; D possibly corresponds to TRBD1 (6 bases). Trimming removed 2 bases from V and 8 bases from J, with 13 bases in between. CDR3 length: 14 amino acids. Germline CDR1 is DFQATT and CDR2 is SNEGSKA (reference sequence).

V usage is TRBV3-1 and J usage is TRBJ1-1; TRBD1 matches 11 bases. V lost 4 bases and J lost 3; bases outside the gene matches: 4. The V gene's germline CDR1 is LGHDT and CDR2 YNNKEL (reference sequence). CDR3 length: 15 residues. As DNA, the CDR3 is TGTGCCAGCAGCCGAGGACAGGGGGCGTACACTGAAGCTTTCTTT. Amino acids: CASSRGQGAYTEAFF.

The chain is built from TRBV10-2 and TRBJ2-7; D is uncertain. The CDR3 totals 12 residues. Germline values: CDR1 WSHSY, CDR2 SAAADI. V lost 4 bases to trimming and J lost 12 bases, with 16 bases between them. The CDR3 DNA reads TGCGCCAGCAGTGCGTGGGCCCCCGCGTTGTACTTC. Amino acid sequence: CASSAWAPALYF.

As regards this clonotype: At one end the junction does not follow the germline gene, possibly because of a read error. In DNA form, the CDR3 reads TGTGCCAGCCGCTTAGGAAGCCTAGCGGGTGTTGGACCCTACAATGAGCAGTTCTTC. Protein sequence: CASRLGSLAGVGPYNEQFF. The V call is TRBV7-2, the J call TRBJ2-1, with 8 bases fitting TRBD2. Germline V gene sequence: CDR1 SGHTA, CDR2 FQGNSA. This CDR3 region has 19 residues.

This chain links TRBV6-1 with TRBJ1-4, with TRBD1 as a possible D gene (5 bases). Germline CDR1 and CDR2: MNHNS and SASEGT. V lost 1 base and J 2 bases, leaving 11 bases between the germline ends. The CDR3 contains 16 residues. The CDR3 reads CASSEVRGRTNEKLFF. The CDR3 DNA reads TGTGCCAGCAGTGAAGTTCGGGGGAGGACTAATGAAAAACTGTTTTTT.

The V call is TRBV9, the J call TRBJ2-3; 11 bases agree with TRBD2. Germline-derived CDR1 and CDR2 are SGDLS and YYNGEE. V dropped 0 bases and J dropped 14; count of bases not matched to a gene: 5. The CDR3 is 13 amino acids. The CDR3 DNA sequence: TGTGCCAGCAGCGTAGATGTAGCGGGAGGGCCGTATTTT. It is translated as CASSVDVAGGPYF.

This chain connects TRBV10-3 to TRBJ2-3, with 11 positions matching TRBD2. CDR1 and CDR2 from the germline V gene are ENHRY and SYGVKD. This CDR3 comprises 18 residues. V lost 4 bases to trimming and J lost 6 bases; unmatched junction nucleotides: 15. The CDR3 sequence: CAISGNPFSGGAGDTQYF. The DNA for the CDR3 is TGTGCCATCAGTGGCAACCCCTTTAGCGGGGGGGCAGGGGATACGCAGTATTTT.

Details on this clonotype: Relative to the germline gene, one junction end is altered; a read error may explain this. The chain recombines TRBV7-7 with TRBJ2-3; 9 bases map to TRBD2. This CDR3 is built from 15 residues. Germline V gene data show CDR1 as SSHAT and CDR2 as FNYEAQ (reference sequence). CDR3 in amino acids: CASSLAGGQGDTQYF. CDR3 nucleotides: TGTGCTAGCAGCTTGGCGGGGGGGCAGGGAGATACGCAGTATTTT.

The V gene is TRBV4-2, the J gene TRBJ1-2; D unclear. In germline, CDR1 is LGHNA, CDR2 YNFKEQ. The CDR3 is made up of 15 amino acids. V shed 3 bases and J shed 8 bases, with 19 bases lying between them. This CDR3 reads CASSQALERTWGYTF. The CDR3 coding sequence is TGTGCCAGCAGCCAGGCCCTCGAAAGGACGTGGGGCTACACCTTC.

This clonotype has more than one count but fewer than ten. The chain joins TRBV20-1 to TRBJ2-1, with a possible D match to TRBD1 (6 bases). V was trimmed by 0 bases and J by 8 bases, leaving 14 bases between them. The CDR3 totals 14 residues. Germline V CDR1 and CDR2: DFQATT, SNEGSKA (reference sequence). Here the CDR3 reads CSARDPRGRDEQFF. The CDR3 DNA sequence: TGCAGTGCTAGAGATCCCAGGGGCCGGGATGAGCAGTTCTTC.